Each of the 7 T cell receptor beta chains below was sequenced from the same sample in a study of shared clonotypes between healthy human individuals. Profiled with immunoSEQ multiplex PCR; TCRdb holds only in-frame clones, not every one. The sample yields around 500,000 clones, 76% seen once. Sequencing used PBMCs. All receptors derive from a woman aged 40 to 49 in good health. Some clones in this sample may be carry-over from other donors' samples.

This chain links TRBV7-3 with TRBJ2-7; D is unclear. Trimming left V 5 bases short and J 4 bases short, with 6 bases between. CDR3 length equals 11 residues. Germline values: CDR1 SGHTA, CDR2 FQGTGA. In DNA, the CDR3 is TGTGCCAGCAGCCTCCTTTACGAGCAGTACTTC. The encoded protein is CASSLLYEQYF.

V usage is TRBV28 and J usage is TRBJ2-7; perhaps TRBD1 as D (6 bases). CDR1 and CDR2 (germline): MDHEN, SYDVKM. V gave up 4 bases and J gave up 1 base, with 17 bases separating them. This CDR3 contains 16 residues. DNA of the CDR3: TGTGCCAGCAGTTGGCGCGGACAGTCGTCGTCCTACGAGCAGTACTTC. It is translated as CASSWRGQSSSYEQYF.

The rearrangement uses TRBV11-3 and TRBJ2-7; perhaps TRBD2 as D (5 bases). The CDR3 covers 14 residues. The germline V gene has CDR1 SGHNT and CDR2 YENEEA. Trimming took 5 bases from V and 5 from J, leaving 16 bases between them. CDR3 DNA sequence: TGTGCCAGCAGCCCTGCCTCGGGGTCGGACGAGCAGTACTTC. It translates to CASSPASGSDEQYF. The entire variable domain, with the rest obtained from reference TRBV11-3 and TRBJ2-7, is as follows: EAGVVQSPRYKIIEKKQPVAFWCNPISGHNTLYWYLQNLGQGPELLIRYENEEAVDDSQLPKDRFSAERLKGVDSTLKIQPAELGDSAVYLCASSPASGSDEQYFGPGTRLTVT.

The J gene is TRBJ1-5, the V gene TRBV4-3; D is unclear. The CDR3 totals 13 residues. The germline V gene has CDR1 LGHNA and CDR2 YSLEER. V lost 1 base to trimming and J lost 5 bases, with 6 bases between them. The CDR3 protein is CASSQAGDQPQHF. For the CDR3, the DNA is TGCGCCAGCAGCCAAGCTGGGGATCAGCCCCAGCATTTT.

The CDR3 coding sequence is TGTGCCAGCAGCCTCCGGGACAGGGGGCTACACGAGCAGTACTTC. Its protein product is CASSLRDRGLHEQYF. The chain has TRBV5-4 and TRBJ2-7; TRBD1 aligns across 12 bases. Germline V gene lookup returns CDR1 SGHNT and CDR2 YYREEE (reference sequence). The J segment lost 5 bases and the V segment lost 4 bases, leaving 7 bases of the junction unmatched. This CDR3 has 15 residues.

The CDR3 loop reads CASSLIRGSQPQHF. In DNA, the CDR3 is TGTGCCAGCAGTCTCATCAGGGGTAGTCAGCCCCAGCATTTT. The chain links TRBV9 to TRBJ1-5; tentative D call: TRBD1 (6 bases). V was shortened by 5 bases and J by 6 bases, with 15 bases between the two germline ends. In germline, CDR1 is SGDLS, CDR2 YYNGEE. The CDR3 sequence is 14 residues long.

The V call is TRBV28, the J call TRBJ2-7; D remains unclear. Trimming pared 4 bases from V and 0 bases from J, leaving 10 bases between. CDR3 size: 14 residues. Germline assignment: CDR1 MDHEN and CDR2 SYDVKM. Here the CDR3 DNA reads TGTGCCAGCAGTTCAGACTCAAGCTCCTACGAGCAGTACTTC. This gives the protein CASSSDSSSYEQYF.